The rows below give T cell receptor beta chains drawn from one sample of a study of blood T cell repertoires in COVID-19. Assay used: immunoSEQ multiplex PCR; TCRdb lists only in-frame clones, some missing. The table lists 220,000 or so clones, 85% to 90% of them singletons. Sequencing was performed on PBMCs or T cells enriched from blood (not recorded which). Source of these receptors: a woman aged 50 to 60 with acute COVID-19. Both conserved end residues are part of each CDR3. A D gene is named only where the DNA matches it firmly. Some rows have no size entry. The others give once, few or many, or a class for an expanded clone.

J gene,V gene,clone size,D gene,CDR3 DNA,CDR3 protein
TRBJ1-2,TRBV7-2,.,TRBD1,TGTGCCAGCAGCTTTGACAGGGGACACTGGTATGGCTACACCTTC,CASSFDRGHWYGYTF
TRBJ2-1,TRBV28,.,TRBD2,TGTGCCAGCAGTTTCCCGGGACTAGCGGGGAGCTCCTACAATGAGCAGTTCTTC,CASSFPGLAGSSYNEQFF
TRBJ2-1,TRBV24-1,.,.,TGTGCCACCAGCCCTGAGGGGGGGGGACTCAATGAGCAGTTCTTC,CATSPEGGGLNEQFF
TRBJ2-1,TRBV13,.,.,TGTGCCAGCAGCTTAGGTGTGAACGGGAATGAGCAGTTCTTC,CASSLGVNGNEQFF
TRBJ2-1,TRBV9,.,TRBD2,TGTGCCAGCAGTGGTAGCGGGGGGAGAAATGAGCAGTTCTTC,CASSGSGGRNEQFF
TRBJ2-7,TRBV11-2,few,.,TGTGCCAGCAGCTTAGAGGTGGGAGGCTCCTACGAGCAGTACTTC,CASSLEVGGSYEQYF
TRBJ2-7,TRBV6-5,.,.,TGTGCCAGCACGCGGATTTTCGGGAGCTCCTACGAGCAGTACTTC,CASTRIFGSSYEQYF
TRBJ2-3,TRBV11-2,.,TRBD2,TGTGCCAGCAGCACTGGGACTAGCGGTAGCACAGATACGCAGTATTTT,CASSTGTSGSTDTQYF
TRBJ2-7,TRBV13,few,TRBD2,TGTGCCAGCAGCCTACGACTAGCGGGAGGCTACGAGCAGTACTTC,CASSLRLAGGYEQYF
TRBJ2-7,TRBV29-1,once,.,TGCAGCGTTGGTCGATCAGGCTACGAGCAGTACTTC,CSVGRSGYEQYF
TRBJ2-3,TRBV27,.,TRBD2,TGTGCCAGCAGCTTCTATCAAGAAGACGGGACTAGCGTTAGTCTTAGCACAGATACGCAGTATTTT,CASSFYQEDGTSVSLSTDTQYF
TRBJ1-2,TRBV29-1,.,.,TGCAGCGTTGAAACAGGGACCTATGGCTACACCTTC,CSVETGTYGYTF
TRBJ2-5,TRBV3-1/TRBV3-2,.,TRBD2,TGTGCCAGCAGCCCGCCCGGGAGGCGGGAGACCCAGTACTTC,CASSPPGRRETQYF
TRBJ1-3,TRBV7-9,.,TRBD1,TGTGCCAGCAGCTTAGCGCTAGACGGGACAGGGACATCTGGAAACACCATATATTTT,CASSLALDGTGTSGNTIYF
TRBJ2-1,TRBV27,.,.,TGTGCCAGCAGGCCCAGACTAGTAAATGAGCAGTTCTTC,CASRPRLVNEQFF
TRBJ2-3,TRBV23-1,.,.,TGCGCCAGCAGTCAATCGGACAGAACGCAGTATTTT,CASSQSDRTQYF
TRBJ2-3,TRBV11-2,.,.,TGTGCCAGCAGCTTAGTGGATTGGGCGGATACGCAGTATTTT,CASSLVDWADTQYF
TRBJ2-1,TRBV27,few,TRBD2,TGTGCCAGCAGTTTACGCCACCCGTCCGGGACTAGTTACAATGAGCAGTTCTTC,CASSLRHPSGTSYNEQFF
TRBJ2-2,TRBV7-6,.,.,TGTGCCAGCAGCCCTTCCACCGGGGAGCTGTTTTTT,CASSPSTGELFF
TRBJ2-6,TRBV4-1,.,.,TGCGCCAGCAGCCTGCCCAGGACACGCTCTGGGGCCAACGTCCTGACTTTC,CASSLPRTRSGANVLTF
TRBJ2-1,TRBV27,.,TRBD2,TGTGCCAGCAGTTTTCCCGGGACTAAAGGGAATGAGCAGTTCTTC,CASSFPGTKGNEQFF
TRBJ2-7,TRBV27,.,.,TGTGCCAGCAGTTTAATAGGGGTCAGTGCCCTTCCCGAGCAGTACTTC,CASSLIGVSALPEQYF
TRBJ2-7,TRBV28,.,.,TGTGCCAGCAGTTTCCCCCTCGGACTGAGAAACTCCTACGAGCAGTACTTC,CASSFPLGLRNSYEQYF
TRBJ1-4,TRBV28,.,TRBD1,TGTGCCAGCAACGACAGGGGTTGGCGGGAAAAACTGTTTTTT,CASNDRGWREKLFF
TRBJ2-3,TRBV11-2,.,.,TGTGCCAGCAGCTTAGTCCAGGGGCGCCCCGGAGATACGCAGTATTTT,CASSLVQGRPGDTQYF
TRBJ2-7,TRBV5-4,.,.,TGTGCCAGCAGCTGGGGGGACAGAGTCTACGAGCAGTACTTC,CASSWGDRVYEQYF
TRBJ2-7,TRBV18,.,.,TGTGCCAGCTCACAGAGTATGGTCTACGAGCAGTACTTC,CASSQSMVYEQYF
TRBJ2-1,TRBV30,.,.,TGTGCCTGGAGGAGGTCGGGCGGGTTCTCCTACAATGAGCAGTTCTTC,CAWRRSGGFSYNEQFF
TRBJ2-7,TRBV5-6,.,.,TGTGCCAGCAGCTTGGCTTTCAGCTACGAGCAGTACTTC,CASSLAFSYEQYF
TRBJ2-1,TRBV7-2,.,.,TGTGCCAGCAACCTCTATAACCAATACAATGAGCAGTTCTTC,CASNLYNQYNEQFF
TRBJ1-6,TRBV28,.,TRBD1,TGTGCCAGCAGGGCACCGGGACAGGGATATAATTCACCCCTCCACTTT,CASRAPGQGYNSPLHF
TRBJ2-7,TRBV9,.,.,TGTGCCAGCAGCGTAGTGGCTTCCAGTCCCTACGAGCAGTACTTC,CASSVVASSPYEQYF
TRBJ2-7,TRBV6-5,.,TRBD1,TGTGCCAGCAGTTACCAACGGACAGGGGTGTACGAGCAGTACTTC,CASSYQRTGVYEQYF
TRBJ2-4,TRBV5-1,.,.,TGCGCCAGCAGCTTGGGACAGAGGGCCAAAAACATTCAGTACTTC,CASSLGQRAKNIQYF
TRBJ2-1,TRBV6-6,.,TRBD2,TGTGCCAGCAACAGACTAGCGGGAAGCTACAATGAGCAGTTCTTC,CASNRLAGSYNEQFF
TRBJ1-1,TRBV13,.,.,TGTGCCAGCAGCTTTCAGGGGAGGGGCACTGAAGCTTTCTTT,CASSFQGRGTEAFF
TRBJ2-3,TRBV11-2,.,.,TGTGCCAGCAAGGAGGGTGGCGCAGATACGCAGTATTTT,CASKEGGADTQYF
TRBJ1-1,TRBV11-3,.,.,TGTGCCAGCAGCCAACGAGGCAAGAACACTGAAGCTTTCTTT,CASSQRGKNTEAFF
TRBJ1-3,TRBV4-1,.,.,TGCGCCAGCAGCCCCTTAGGGAGCTCTGGAAACACCATATATTTT,CASSPLGSSGNTIYF
TRBJ1-2,TRBV7-6,few,.,TGTGCCAGCAGCTTAGGTGTGAAGGGAGAGTATGGCTACACCTTC,CASSLGVKGEYGYTF
TRBJ1-5,TRBV12-3/TRBV12-4,.,TRBD1,TGTGCCAGCAGTTTCGGGACAGGGATACCCCAGCATTTT,CASSFGTGIPQHF
TRBJ2-2,TRBV3-1/TRBV3-2,.,.,TGTGCCAGCAGCCAAAGCCTGAACACCGGGGAGCTGTTTTTT,CASSQSLNTGELFF